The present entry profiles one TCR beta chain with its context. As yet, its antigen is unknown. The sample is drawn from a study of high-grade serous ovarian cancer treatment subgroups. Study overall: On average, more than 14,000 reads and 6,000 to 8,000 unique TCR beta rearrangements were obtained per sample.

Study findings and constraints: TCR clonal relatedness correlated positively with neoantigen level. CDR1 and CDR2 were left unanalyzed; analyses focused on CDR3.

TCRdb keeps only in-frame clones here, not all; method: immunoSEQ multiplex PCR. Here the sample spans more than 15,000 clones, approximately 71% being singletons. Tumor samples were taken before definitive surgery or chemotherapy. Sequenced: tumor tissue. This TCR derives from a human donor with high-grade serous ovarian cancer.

CDR3 sequence (DNA): TGTGCCAGCAACCTAGGAGGGCCAAATGAAAAACTGTTTTTT. Protein: CASNLGGPNEKLFF. This chain uses TRBV9 with TRBJ1-4; no clear D. Germline assignment: CDR1 SGDLS and CDR2 YYNGEE. CDR3 length: 14 amino acids. Trimming removed 6 bases from V and 5 bases from J, with 14 bases in between.